These 25 T cell receptor beta chains were all obtained from the same sample, sequenced in a study of T cell responses to AZD1222 COVID-19 vaccine. Clones were read by immunoSEQ multiplex PCR, and TCRdb kept only the in-frame ones, dropping some. Found here are 100,000 to 150,000 clones, approximately 85% of them singletons; the top ten hold about 7.9%. Here the sequenced sample was peripheral blood, taken on day 0 of AZD1222 vaccination. The receptors were sampled from an adult in good health.

The chain uses TRBV12-5 and TRBJ2-1; D unclear. CDR3 length: 17 amino acids. CDR1 is LGHNT, CDR2 FRNRAP, per germline. Trimming left V 1 base short and J 7 bases short, with 20 bases between. The CDR3 region is CASGLETELPWANEQFF. The CDR3 bases are TGTGCTAGTGGTTTGGAAACTGAACTGCCCTGGGCAAATGAGCAGTTCTTC.

This clone showed up just a few times. The chain carries TRBV21-1 and TRBJ2-7; the table's D call, TRBD1, was not checked against the DNA. TRBV21-1 is labeled a pseudogene. The CDR3 runs 20 residues. As DNA, the CDR3 is TGTGCCAGCAGCAAGATTCGACGGTTTAGGGGGGGACAGGACGTTGCCGGGCAGTACTTC. It translates to CASSKIRRFRGGQDVAGQYF.

The chain recombines TRBV5-4 with TRBJ1-2, with a possible D match to TRBD1 (5 bases). CDR1 is SGHNT and CDR2 is YYREEE in the germline V gene (reference sequence). CDR3 size: 16 residues. Trimming took 4 bases from V and 0 from J, leaving 16 bases between them. The chain's CDR3 is CASSPDHRNPNYGYTF. The CDR3 coding sequence is TGTGCCAGCAGCCCAGACCACAGGAATCCTAACTATGGCTACACCTTC.

The chain couples TRBV28 to TRBJ2-6, with TRBD1 matching over 7 bases. Germline V lookup: CDR1 MDHEN, CDR2 SYDVKM. V was clipped by 7 bases and J by 1 base; unmatched bases: 10. The CDR3 length is 17 residues. CDR3 nucleotides: TGTGCCAGCAAGCCGGGACAGATCCAATCTGGGGCCAACGTCCTGACTTTC. The encoded protein is CASKPGQIQSGANVLTF.

V and J are TRBV28 and TRBJ1-4; tentative D call: TRBD1 (6 bases). The CDR3 contains 17 residues. The germline gives CDR1 MDHEN, CDR2 SYDVKM. V was shortened by 2 bases and J by 0 bases, with 13 bases between the two germline ends. The CDR3 DNA reads as TGTGCCAGCAGTTTAGGGTGGGGGACAACAACTAATGAAAAACTGTTTTTT. This gives the protein CASSLGWGTTTNEKLFF.

This clone occurred once. The chain carries TRBV6-5 and TRBJ2-7; the D is unclear. The CDR3 extends over 13 amino acids. Trimming took 2 bases from V and 3 from J, leaving 8 bases between them. Germline CDR1 and CDR2: MNHEY and SVGAGI. DNA for the CDR3: TGTGCCAGCAGTTACGGGATCGGCTACGAGCAGTACTTC. Protein sequence: CASSYGIGYEQYF.

V gene TRBV5-6 combines with J gene TRBJ2-5; no firm D call. The ends were cut back, 0 bases at V and 1 base at J, with 7 bases in the middle. There are 14 residues in the CDR3. The germline CDR1 and CDR2 sequences are SGHDT and YYEEEE. For the CDR3, the DNA is TGTGCCAGCAGCTTGGACGGATCCCAAGAGACCCAGTACTTC. Residues: CASSLDGSQETQYF.

The count of this clone is one. J is TRBJ1-5 and V is TRBV2; 8 bases agree with TRBD1. Germline V gene sequence: CDR1 SNHLY, CDR2 FYNNEI. The CDR3 contains 15 residues. The trim removed 6 bases at V and 3 bases at J, leaving 7 bases unmatched. The CDR3 here is CASRDRGLDNQPQHF. CDR3 nucleotides: TGTGCCAGCAGAGACAGGGGTTTGGACAATCAGCCCCAGCATTTT.

The CDR3 loop is CASSQEPGSRTYEQYF. In nucleotides, the CDR3 is TGCGCCAGCAGCCAAGAGCCCGGGAGTCGGACCTACGAGCAGTACTTC. This chain links TRBV4-1 with TRBJ2-7; the D gene is possibly TRBD2 (6 bases). V lost 0 bases to trimming and J lost 2 bases, with 14 bases between them. The CDR3 spans 16 residues. CDR1 is MGHRA and CDR2 is YSYEKL in the germline V gene.

The chain links TRBV18 to TRBJ2-6; the D is unclear. Trimming shortened V by 2 bases and J by 0 bases, and 11 bases separated the two germline ends. Looked up from germline, CDR1 is KGHSH and CDR2 is LQKENI. The CDR3 contains 17 residues. The CDR3 sequence is CASSPSSTGSGANVLTF. The CDR3 nucleotides read TGTGCCAGCTCACCAAGTAGTACGGGCTCTGGGGCCAACGTCCTGACTTTC.

This clone has a single count. The rearrangement joins TRBV19 to TRBJ1-4; D not certain. Deletions cut 5 bases from V and 6 bases from J, with 16 bases between. Germline V gene sequence: CDR1 LNHDA, CDR2 SQIVND (reference sequence). This CDR3 has 15 residues. The CDR3 DNA sequence: TGTGCCAGTAGTCCCCCGGCGACAAGGGATGAAAAACTGTTTTTT. Its translation: CASSPPATRDEKLFF.

The chain uses TRBV5-4 and TRBJ2-2, with TRBD1 matching 9 bases. V gave up 7 bases and J gave up 4 bases; unmatched junction bases: 5. From germline, CDR1 is SGHNT and CDR2 YYREEE (reference sequence). The CDR3 runs to 14 residues. The CDR3 is CASSTGGGTGELFF. In nucleotides, the CDR3 is TGTGCCAGCTCGACAGGGGGGGGCACCGGGGAGCTGTTTTTT.

The rearrangement uses TRBV2 and TRBJ1-1; D is possibly TRBD1 (5 bases). Looked up from germline, CDR1 is SNHLY and CDR2 is FYNNEI. The CDR3 is made up of 14 amino acids. V lost 6 bases, J lost 4 bases, and 15 bases lay in between. CDR3 DNA: TGTGCCAGCAGGGGGGTAGTGGAAGGCACTGAAGCTTTCTTT. Translated: CASRGVVEGTEAFF.

This chain joins TRBV3-1 (or the pseudogene TRBV3-2) and TRBJ2-4; D tentatively fits TRBD1 or TRBD2 (6 bases each). The germline CDR1 and CDR2 sequences are LGHDT and YNNKEL (reference sequence). Trimming took off 1 base at V and 3 bases at J, with 10 bases between the two ends. CDR3 length: 15 amino acids. The CDR3 sequence is CASSQAGGGKNIQYF. DNA for the CDR3: TGTGCCAGCAGCCAAGCTGGAGGGGGCAAAAACATTCAGTACTTC.

The chain combines TRBV18 with TRBJ1-6; D is unclear. Germline lookup yields CDR1 KGHSH and CDR2 LQKENI. The V end was cut by 0 bases, the J end by 7 bases, with 10 bases between. The CDR3 totals 15 residues. CDR3 amino acids: CASSPPDGRNSPLHF. The CDR3 DNA is TGTGCCAGCTCACCACCAGACGGGCGGAATTCACCCCTCCACTTT.

V is TRBV3-1 (or the pseudogene TRBV3-2) and J is TRBJ1-1; TRBD1 matches at 8 bases. The V and J ends lost 4 bases and 1 base, in that order; junction bases with no gene match: 8. The CDR3 totals 16 residues. CDR1 and CDR2 (germline): LGHDT, YNNKEL (reference sequence). CDR3: CASSLRTGRANTEAFF. Here the CDR3 DNA reads TGTGCCAGCAGCCTCCGGACAGGGAGGGCGAACACTGAAGCTTTCTTT.

The V and J genes are TRBV29-1 and TRBJ2-2; a possible D gene is TRBD2 (5 bases). The germline gives CDR1 SQVTM, CDR2 ANQGSEA. The V and J ends lost 6 bases and 0 bases respectively, with 11 bases between them. The CDR3 extends over 14 amino acids. In DNA, the CDR3 is TGCAGCGTGGCGGGTAACGCGAACACCGGGGAGCTGTTTTTT. The encoded protein is CSVAGNANTGELFF.

This sequence joins TRBV27 and TRBJ2-6; TRBD1 matches at 8 bases. After removal of 5 bases from V and 1 base from J, the junction contained 10 bases not matched to a gene. CDR1 MNHEY and CDR2 SMNVEV come from the germline V gene (reference sequence). CDR3 length: 18 amino acids. The CDR3 loop reads CASSLDQGARSGANVLTF. The CDR3 DNA reads as TGTGCCAGCAGTCTAGATCAGGGGGCGAGGTCTGGGGCCAACGTCCTGACTTTC.

J is TRBJ1-5 and V is TRBV12-3 or TRBV12-4, with a possible D match to TRBD1 (5 bases). This CDR3 region has 13 residues. The V end was cut by 3 bases, the J end by 4 bases, with 7 bases between. CDR3 in DNA: TGTGCCAGCAGTTTCCCAGGGAATCAGCCCCAGCATTTT. This translates into CASSFPGNQPQHF.

This chain uses TRBV9 with TRBJ1-1; TRBD1 is a possible D gene (5 bases). The CDR3 contains 15 residues. Trimming removed 2 bases at V and 3 bases at J, with 14 bases between. Per germline, CDR1 SGDLS and CDR2 YYNGEE. As DNA, the CDR3 is TGTGCCAGCAGCGTCTCCGGGACGCAAGACACTGAAGCTTTCTTT. Its translation: CASSVSGTQDTEAFF.

This clone was picked up one time. J is TRBJ2-7 and V is TRBV7-9; D gene unclear. CDR3 size: 19 residues. Trimming stripped 6 bases from V and 0 bases from J, with 27 bases between. CDR1 SEHNR and CDR2 FQNEAQ come from the germline V gene (reference sequence). The CDR3, as DNA: TGTGCCAGCAGGCGTTCAATGCACGACGGGCCTCAGAGCTCCTACGAGCAGTACTTC. It is translated as CASRRSMHDGPQSSYEQYF.

This chain uses TRBV10-3 with TRBJ1-4; TRBD1 is a possible D gene (5 bases). Germline V gene data show CDR1 as ENHRY and CDR2 as SYGVKD. The V and J ends lost 6 bases and 0 bases respectively, with 17 bases between them. The CDR3 has 17 amino acids. The CDR3 DNA reads as TGTGCCATCAGCGCCGGGCAGGGCCATGCAACTAATGAAAAACTGTTTTTT. As protein: CAISAGQGHATNEKLFF.

The chain carries TRBV4-1 and TRBJ2-1, with 7 bases lining up with TRBD2. This CDR3 comprises 16 residues. Germline assignment: CDR1 MGHRA and CDR2 YSYEKL. V was pared by 1 base and J by 5 bases, with 8 bases of the junction left unmatched. The CDR3 protein is CASSQGRASGDNEQFF. The CDR3 DNA reads as TGCGCCAGCAGCCAAGGGAGGGCTAGCGGAGACAATGAGCAGTTCTTC.

The genes are TRBV6-2 or TRBV6-3 and TRBJ1-2, with D maybe TRBD1 (6 bases). V lost 2 bases, J lost 0 bases, and 13 bases lay in between. Looked up from germline, CDR1 is MNHEY and CDR2 is SVGEGT. This CDR3 is 16 amino acids long. Here the CDR3 DNA reads TGTGCCAGCAGTTACGATTCGGGGACACCTAACTATGGCTACACCTTC. Residues: CASSYDSGTPNYGYTF.

The V and J genes are TRBV6-2 or TRBV6-3 and TRBJ1-5, with TRBD1 matching over 7 bases. Germline V gives CDR1 MNHEY, CDR2 SVGEGT. V trimming: 2 bases; J trimming: 5 bases; junction bases outside the gene matches: 9. The CDR3 is made up of 16 amino acids. The CDR3 is CASSYGGQVRDQPQHF. CDR3 nucleotides: TGTGCCAGCAGTTACGGAGGACAGGTGAGGGATCAGCCCCAGCATTTT.